The 3 T cell receptor beta chains given below trace back to one sample, sequenced in a study of shared T cell receptors in the human thymus. Measured with immunoSEQ multiplex PCR; TCRdb has only the in-frame clones, and not every one. Of about 730,000 clones listed, 75% to 90% were seen once; the top ten hold around 0.0094%. In addition, the sample was reused for a study of human thymus T cells.

The specimen was thymocytes. Receptors were obtained from a girl under three years old with a congenital heart defect.

The chain links TRBV27 to TRBJ2-1, with TRBD1 as a possible D gene (6 bases). This CDR3 is 18 amino acids long. The V and J ends lost 1 base and 0 bases respectively, with 16 bases between them. Germline lookup yields CDR1 MNHEY and CDR2 SMNVEV (reference sequence). The CDR3 DNA sequence: TGTGCCAGCAGTTTATTCCCACAGGGCCTGAGCTCCTACAATGAGCAGTTCTTC. Translated: CASSLFPQGLSSYNEQFF.

The V call is TRBV5-5, the J call TRBJ1-6; D is possibly TRBD1 (6 bases). V shed 1 base and J shed 14 bases, with 22 bases lying between them. CDR3 length: 16 amino acids. Looked up from germline, CDR1 is SGHKS and CDR2 is YYEKEE (reference sequence). CDR3 DNA: TGTGCCAGCAGCTTGTCAGGGGACCCCCCCATTATCACCCTCCACTTT. This gives the protein CASSLSGDPPIITLHF.

The chain is built from TRBV11-2 and TRBJ1-6; 7 bases fit TRBD1. Germline CDR1 is SGHAT and CDR2 is FQNNGV. CDR3 length equals 15 residues. V lost 5 bases, J lost 6 bases, and 7 bases stayed unmatched. The CDR3 reads CASSRQNRGNSPLHF. The DNA for the CDR3 is TGTGCCAGCAGCAGACAAAACAGGGGTAATTCACCCCTCCACTTT.